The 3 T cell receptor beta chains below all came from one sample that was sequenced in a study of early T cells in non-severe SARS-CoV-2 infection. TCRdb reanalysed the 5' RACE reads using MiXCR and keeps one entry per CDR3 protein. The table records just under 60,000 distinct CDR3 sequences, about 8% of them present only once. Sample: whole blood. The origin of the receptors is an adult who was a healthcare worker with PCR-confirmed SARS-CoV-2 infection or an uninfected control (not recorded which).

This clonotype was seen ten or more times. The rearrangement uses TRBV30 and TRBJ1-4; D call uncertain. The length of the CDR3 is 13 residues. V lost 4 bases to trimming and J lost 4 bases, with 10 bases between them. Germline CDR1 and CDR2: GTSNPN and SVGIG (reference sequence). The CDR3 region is CAWTDGVNEKLFF. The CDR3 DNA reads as TGTGCCTGGACTGACGGAGTTAATGAAAAACTGTTTTTT.

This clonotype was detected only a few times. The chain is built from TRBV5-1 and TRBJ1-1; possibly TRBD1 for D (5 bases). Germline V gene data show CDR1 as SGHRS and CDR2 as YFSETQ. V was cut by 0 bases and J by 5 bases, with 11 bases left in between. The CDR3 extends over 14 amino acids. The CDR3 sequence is CASSLGVGATEAFF. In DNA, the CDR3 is TGCGCCAGCAGCTTGGGTGTTGGGGCAACTGAAGCTTTCTTT.

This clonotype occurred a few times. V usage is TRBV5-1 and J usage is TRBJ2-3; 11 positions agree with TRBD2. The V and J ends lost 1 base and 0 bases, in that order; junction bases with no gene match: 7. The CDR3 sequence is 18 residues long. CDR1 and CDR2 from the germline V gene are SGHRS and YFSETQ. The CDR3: CASSLPGVAGGSTDTQYF. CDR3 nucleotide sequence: TGCGCCAGCAGCTTGCCGGGAGTAGCGGGAGGGAGCACAGATACGCAGTATTTT. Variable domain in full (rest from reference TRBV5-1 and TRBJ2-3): KAGVTQTPRYLIKTRGQQVTLSCSPISGHRSVSWYQQTPGQGLQFLFEYFSETQRNKGNFPGRFSGRQFSNSRSEMNVSTLELGDSALYLCASSLPGVAGGSTDTQYFGPGTRLTVL.